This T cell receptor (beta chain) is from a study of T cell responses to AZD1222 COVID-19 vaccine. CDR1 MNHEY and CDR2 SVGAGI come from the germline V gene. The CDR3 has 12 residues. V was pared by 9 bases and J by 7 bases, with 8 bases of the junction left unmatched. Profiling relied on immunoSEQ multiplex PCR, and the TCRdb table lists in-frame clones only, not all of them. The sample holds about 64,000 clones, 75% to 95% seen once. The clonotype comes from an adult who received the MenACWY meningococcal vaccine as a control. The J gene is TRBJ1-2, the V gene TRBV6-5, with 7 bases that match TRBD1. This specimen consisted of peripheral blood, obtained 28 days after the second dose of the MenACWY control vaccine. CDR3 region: CASPGQQIGYTF. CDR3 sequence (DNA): TGTGCCAGTCCGGGACAGCAAATTGGCTACACCTTC.